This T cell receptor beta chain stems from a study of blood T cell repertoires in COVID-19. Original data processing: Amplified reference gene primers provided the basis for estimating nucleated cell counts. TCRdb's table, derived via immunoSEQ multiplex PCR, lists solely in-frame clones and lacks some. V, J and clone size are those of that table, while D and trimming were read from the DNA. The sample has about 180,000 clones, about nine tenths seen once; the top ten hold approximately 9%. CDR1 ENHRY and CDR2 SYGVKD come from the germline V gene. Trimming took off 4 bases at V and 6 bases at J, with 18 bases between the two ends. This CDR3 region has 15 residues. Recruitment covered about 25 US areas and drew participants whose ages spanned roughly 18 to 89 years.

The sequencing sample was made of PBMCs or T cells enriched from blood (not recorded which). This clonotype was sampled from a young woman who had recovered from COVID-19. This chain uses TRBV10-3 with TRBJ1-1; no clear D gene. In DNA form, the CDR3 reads TGTGCCATCAGTGTCTTTGAAGTCGGGAGGGCTGAAGCTTTCTTT. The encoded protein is CAISVFEVGRAEAFF.